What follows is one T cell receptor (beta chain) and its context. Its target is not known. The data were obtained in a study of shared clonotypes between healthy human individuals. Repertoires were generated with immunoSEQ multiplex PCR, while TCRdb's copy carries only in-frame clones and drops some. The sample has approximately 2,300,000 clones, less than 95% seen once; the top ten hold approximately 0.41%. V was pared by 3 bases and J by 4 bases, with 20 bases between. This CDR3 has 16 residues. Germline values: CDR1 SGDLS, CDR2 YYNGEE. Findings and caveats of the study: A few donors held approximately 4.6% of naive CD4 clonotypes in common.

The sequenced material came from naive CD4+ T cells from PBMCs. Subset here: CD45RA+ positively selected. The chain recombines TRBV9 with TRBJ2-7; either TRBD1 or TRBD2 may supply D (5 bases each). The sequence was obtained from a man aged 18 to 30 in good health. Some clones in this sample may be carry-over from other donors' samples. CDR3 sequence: CASSEGARGVGYEQYF. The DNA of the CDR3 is TGTGCCAGCAGCGAAGGGGCGAGAGGGGTCGGGTACGAGCAGTACTTC.